What follows are 17 T cell receptor beta chains derived from one specimen sequenced in a study of blood T cells in healthy people across ages. Next came a second PCR, run for about 7 to 12 cycles, which used a sample-barcoded 5' primer along with a J-beta primer mix. TCRdb recomputed calls from the 5' RACE reads with MiXCR, one row per CDR3 protein. The sample yields 790,000 or so distinct CDR3 sequences, about 47% seen once. Sequenced input: blood. These TCRs come from an elderly man in good health.

The rearrangement uses TRBV6-2 or TRBV6-3 and TRBJ2-1; D not certain. Per the germline V gene, CDR1 is MNHEY and CDR2 is SVGEGT. The CDR3 consists of 12 residues. V was cut by 6 bases and J by 9 bases, with 12 bases left in between. In DNA, the CDR3 is TGTGCCAGCAGAGACGATAAGCTTGAGCAGTTCTTC. Translated, it gives CASRDDKLEQFF.

The rearrangement links TRBV7-2 to TRBJ2-5, with 11 nucleotides matching TRBD1. Losses at the gene ends were 3 bases for V and 11 bases for J; bases not matched to a gene: 11. The germline V gene has CDR1 SGHTA and CDR2 FQGNSA. The CDR3 loop spans 15 amino acids. The CDR3 sequence is CASSLDRGPGNEQYF. The CDR3 DNA is TGTGCCAGCAGCTTGGACAGGGGGCCGGGAAATGAGCAGTACTTC.

This clonotype was counted many times. J is TRBJ2-2 and V is TRBV28; a weak D match, TRBD1 (6 bases). The CDR3 covers 15 residues. Germline assignment: CDR1 MDHEN and CDR2 SYDVKM. V lost 3 bases and J 1 base, leaving 9 bases between the germline ends. CDR3 amino acids: CASSFGTLNTGELFF. CDR3 sequence (DNA): TGTGCCAGCAGTTTTGGGACACTGAACACCGGGGAGCTGTTTTTT.

J is TRBJ2-1 and V is TRBV27, with TRBD2 matching over 8 bases. The CDR3 is 15 residues long. Germline V gene lookup returns CDR1 MNHEY and CDR2 SMNVEV (reference sequence). J lost 2 bases, V lost 7 bases, and 7 bases had no gene match. CDR3 loop: CASTHAGGPYNEQFF. CDR3 DNA: TGTGCCAGCACTCACGCGGGAGGCCCCTACAATGAGCAGTTCTTC.

This clonotype was picked up many times. Sequence at one end of the junction differs from germline and may be a read error. V is TRBV29-1 and J is TRBJ2-7, with 7 bases matching TRBD1. CDR3 length: 13 amino acids. CDR1 SQVTM and CDR2 ANQGSEA come from the germline V gene. The CDR3 DNA reads TGCAGCGTTGTGCGACAGGGCTCCCACGAGCAGTACTTC. This gives the protein CSVVRQGSHEQYF.

The chain links TRBV5-1 to TRBJ2-3, with a possible D match to TRBD2 (6 bases). The germline V gene encodes CDR1 SGHRS and CDR2 YFSETQ. V lost 0 bases, J lost 8 bases, and 22 bases lay in between. This CDR3 contains 17 residues. For the CDR3, the DNA is TGCGCCAGCAGCTTGGGGACTACAGACCACCGTGTGGGTACGCAGTATTTT. Protein sequence: CASSLGTTDHRVGTQYF.

V usage is TRBV5-4 and J usage is TRBJ2-7, with TRBD1 identical over 11 bases. Germline V CDR1 and CDR2: SGHNT, YYREEE (reference sequence). The CDR3 spans 14 residues. Trimming took 3 bases from V and 5 from J; bases not matched to a gene: 4. The CDR3, as DNA: TGTGCCAGCAGCTGGACAGGGGGCTTTAACGAGCAGTACTTC. This codes for CASSWTGGFNEQYF.

To note about this clonotype: A much larger clone lies a single base off, so this may be a read error. This CDR3 is CASSFGTGGTDAQYF. The DNA for the CDR3 is TGTGCCAGCAGTTTCGGTACAGGGGGCACAGATGCGCAGTATTTT. The V and J genes are TRBV12-3 or TRBV12-4 and TRBJ2-3, with 9 bases that match TRBD1. This CDR3 contains 15 residues.

The table lists this clonotype with many counts. The junction shows a germline mismatch at one end, possibly a read error. The V gene is TRBV5-1, the J gene TRBJ2-3; no definite D call. Germline CDR1 reads SGHRS; CDR2 reads YFSETQ. The CDR3 runs 14 residues. The CDR3 sequence is CASSLDQGTDTQYF. CDR3 coding DNA: TGTGCCAGCAGCTTGGACCAGGGCACAGATACGCAGTATTTT.

The chain combines TRBV4-3 with TRBJ2-1, with 12 positions matching TRBD2. The J call could be wrong; TRBJ2-7 is a better fit for the DNA end. The length of the CDR3 is 16 residues. Germline V gives CDR1 LGHNA, CDR2 YSLEER. The DNA for the CDR3 is TGCGCCAGCAGCTATGGACTAGCGGGGACCTACAATGAGCAGTACTTC. This gives the protein CASSYGLAGTYNEQYF.

The chain employs TRBV7-3 and TRBJ2-5; 8 bases line up with TRBD2. The CDR3 runs to 17 residues. Germline V lookup: CDR1 SGHTA, CDR2 FQGTGA. The V gene end was trimmed by 0 bases and the J gene end by 11 bases; junction bases not matched to a gene: 17. The CDR3 spells CASSLTSRTSLNNEQYF. DNA of the CDR3: TGTGCCAGCAGCTTAACGTCCCGGACTAGCCTTAACAATGAGCAGTACTTC.

The chain combines TRBV29-1 with TRBJ2-5; perhaps TRBD2 as D (6 bases). Per the germline V gene, CDR1 is SQVTM and CDR2 is ANQGSEA. This CDR3 is 14 amino acids long. V was cut by 6 bases and J by 11 bases, with 25 bases left in between. Here the CDR3 DNA reads TGCAGCGTACGGGGGTTCGGTTCCTACAATGAGCAGTACTTC. Protein product: CSVRGFGSYNEQYF. Full variable domain (outside the CDR3, taken from reference TRBV29-1 and TRBJ2-5): SAVISQKPSRDICQRGTSLTIQCQVDSQVTMMFWYRQQPGQSLTLIATANQGSEATYESGFVIDKFPISRPNLTFSTLTVSNMSPEDSSIYLCSVRGFGSYNEQYFGPGTRLLVL.

This clonotype was detected a few times. The chain links TRBV29-1 to TRBJ2-1; 9 bases line up with TRBD2. The junction had 1 base not matched to a gene; V was cut back by 3 bases and J by 1 base. The CDR3 runs to 14 residues. In germline, CDR1 is SQVTM, CDR2 ANQGSEA. CDR3 coding DNA: TGCAGCGTTGATAGCGGGAGTTCCTACAATGAGCAGTTCTTC. This encodes CSVDSGSSYNEQFF.

CDR3 nucleotide sequence: TGTGCCAGCACCGACACGAGACAGGCCTCCTACGAGCAGTACTTC. Translating it yields CASTDTRQASYEQYF. This chain uses TRBV6-2 or TRBV6-3 with TRBJ2-7, with D tentatively TRBD1 (6 bases). This CDR3 contains 15 residues. Looked up from germline, CDR1 is MNHEY and CDR2 is SVGEGT. V was cut by 7 bases and J by 0 bases, with 16 bases left in between.

This clonotype has just one count. V gene TRBV7-9 combines with J gene TRBJ1-1; D might be TRBD1 (5 bases). Germline V gene data show CDR1 as SEHNR and CDR2 as FQNEAQ (reference sequence). The CDR3 is 14 amino acids. V lost 2 bases and J 3 bases, leaving 10 bases between the germline ends. CDR3 in amino acids: CASSLQRGDTEAFF. CDR3 DNA sequence: TGTGCCAGCAGCTTACAGAGGGGCGACACTGAAGCTTTCTTT.

The rearrangement joins TRBV6-2 or TRBV6-3 to TRBJ1-6; D gene ambiguous. The CDR3 has 14 residues. Deletions cut 7 bases from V and 10 bases from J, with 17 bases between. Germline-derived CDR1 and CDR2 are MNHEY and SVGEGT. The CDR3 DNA follows: TGTGCCAGCACCGAGTATGGAGGTCGGTCACCCCTCCACTTT. Translating gives CASTEYGGRSPLHF.

This chain joins TRBV9 and TRBJ2-3; 8 bases are a match to TRBD2. The V gene end was trimmed by 4 bases and the J gene end by 5 bases; junction bases not matched to a gene: 12. Germline CDR1 SGDLS, CDR2 YYNGEE. The CDR3 is 16 residues long. CDR3: CASSPLGSGGGDTQYF. CDR3 DNA: TGTGCCAGCAGCCCTCTCGGGAGCGGGGGAGGAGATACGCAGTATTTT. The entire variable domain, with the rest obtained from reference TRBV9 and TRBJ2-3, is as follows: DSGVTQTPKHLITATGQRVTLRCSPRSGDLSVYWYQQSLDQGLQFLIQYYNGEERAKGNILERFSAQQFPDLHSELNLSSLELGDSALYFCASSPLGSGGGDTQYFGPGTRLTVL.